The 4 T cell receptor beta chains reported below all come from one sample, sequenced in a study of blood T cell repertoires in COVID-19. Only in-frame clones appear in the TCRdb table, and some are missing; sequencing was by immunoSEQ multiplex PCR. The sample has around 81,000 clones; 85% to 90% are singletons. Sequencing used peripheral blood. All receptors derive from a woman of 80 years or more with acute or convalescent COVID-19.

The chain joins TRBV7-9 to TRBJ1-6; 7 bases are shared with TRBD1. Trimming removed 5 bases from V and 5 bases from J; junction bases left unmatched: 6. This CDR3 region has 15 residues. Looked up from germline, CDR1 is SEHNR and CDR2 is FQNEAQ (reference sequence). The CDR3 sequence is CASSLQGTDNSPLHF. CDR3 bases: TGTGCCAGCAGCCTACAAGGGACAGATAATTCACCCCTCCACTTT.

The J gene is TRBJ1-2, the V gene TRBV3-1 (or the pseudogene TRBV3-2), with D uncertain. The CDR3 runs 15 residues. V gave up 3 bases and J gave up 6 bases, with 17 bases separating them. CDR1 LGHDT and CDR2 YNNKEL come from the germline V gene (reference sequence). The CDR3 DNA reads TGTGCCAGCAGCCAGTTCAGCCGGGAAAGTGATGGCTACACCTTC. Its translation is CASSQFSRESDGYTF.

This chain links TRBV19 with TRBJ2-1; 12 nucleotides agree with TRBD1. The CDR3 has 15 residues. Germline-derived CDR1 and CDR2 are LNHDA and SQIVND (reference sequence). V lost 3 bases and J lost 6; bases outside the gene matches: 3. The CDR3: CASSITGQGANEQFF. DNA of the CDR3: TGTGCCAGTAGTATTACGGGACAGGGGGCCAATGAGCAGTTCTTC.

The V gene is TRBV7-3, the J gene TRBJ2-3, with 10 bases matching TRBD2. Germline CDR1 is SGHTA and CDR2 is FQGTGA. The CDR3 extends over 16 amino acids. The V gene end was trimmed by 2 bases and the J gene end by 2 bases; junction bases not matched to a gene: 4. For the CDR3, the DNA is TGTGCCAGCAGCTTAGGGCTAGCGGGGGCCACAGATACGCAGTATTTT. Its protein is CASSLGLAGATDTQYF.